The T cell receptor beta chain described here comes from a study of beta chain features in type 1 diabetes. V lost 3 bases to trimming and J lost 3 bases; unmatched junction nucleotides: 8. Germline values: CDR1 SQVTM, CDR2 ANQGSEA. This CDR3 is built from 15 residues. Sorted CD4+ subsets: naive, central memory, regulatory, stem cell-like memory (CD45RO/CCR7/CD25/CD127/CD95/CD27 panel). Study observations and caveats: Over-representation of high TCR-expressing cells was a possible consequence of cDNA sequencing. Resolution of whether HLA type affects TCRB rearrangement was not achieved here. VDJ junctions sequenced from type 1 diabetes patients showed fewer insertions and more deletions. Within each of all four CD4+ subsets, Type 1 diabetes patients had TCRB CDR3s that were moderately but significantly shorter.

This clone has only a few counts. Its antigen is unknown. Isolated RNA was reverse transcribed in full, so expressed TCRB transcripts were sequenced. Clones were read by immunoSEQ multiplex PCR, and TCRdb kept only the in-frame ones, dropping some. The profile shows hundreds of thousands of clones, around an eighth of them singletons. Sequencing was performed on naive CD4+ T cells from blood. This rearrangement joins TRBV29-1 to TRBJ2-7, with 10 positions matching TRBD1. The receptor comes from a man aged 18 to 29 with type 1 diabetes. This chain's CDR3 is CSVDRPGDRGYEQYF. In DNA form, the CDR3 reads TGCAGCGTTGACCGACCCGGGGACAGGGGCTACGAGCAGTACTTC.